Sequencing of this T cell receptor beta chain was carried out in a study of cytomegalovirus exposure and HLA in healthy donors. Study overall: HLA-typed donors contributed approximately 92 million unique TCRs, which were held in an early data release. Findings of the study overall: One variant, a missense change in DCLRE1C, was linked in a later analysis to TCR beta V- and J-gene trimming.

V dropped 1 base and J dropped 4 bases, with 10 bases sitting between them. CDR1 is LGHNA and CDR2 is YSLEER in the germline V gene. The CDR3 spans 15 residues. Remarks on this clone: Its antigen remains unidentified.

Primers for the PCR totalled 60 Vbeta and 13 Jbeta. The assay was immunoSEQ multiplex PCR, and TCRdb's table has in-frame clones only and misses some. The data contain approximately 100,000 clones, around 59% of them seen just once; the ten biggest clones take up 2.3%. Source material: PBMCs. The rearrangement joins TRBV4-3 to TRBJ2-2, with D possibly matching TRBD2 (6 bases). This TCR came from a human donor in good health. The CDR3 sequence: CASSQGTTSTGELFF. The CDR3 DNA reads TGCGCCAGCAGCCAAGGGACTACGAGCACCGGGGAGCTGTTTTTT.